This TCR beta chain was sequenced for a study of T cell responses to AZD1222 COVID-19 vaccine. Per germline, CDR1 LNHDA and CDR2 SQIVND (reference sequence). The CDR3 runs 12 residues. The germline V and J ends were trimmed by 7 bases and 2 bases, with 8 bases remaining between them. General study results and limits: The donors showed a predominance of white British ancestry and of females, with possible underestimation of clonal diversity. It was only a handful of AZD1222 recipients who were seropositive at baseline.

This clone was observed a few times. Its antigen remains unknown. The assay was immunoSEQ multiplex PCR, and TCRdb's table has in-frame clones only and misses some. Of 150,000 to 200,000 clones in the sample, around 92% were seen once. This clonotype originated in an adult in good health. The sample was peripheral blood, taken on day 0 of AZD1222 vaccination. The V call is TRBV19, the J call TRBJ1-2; possibly TRBD1 for D (5 bases). The chain's CDR3 is CASMGVNYGYTF. The CDR3 region has the DNA TGTGCCAGTATGGGGGTAAACTATGGCTACACCTTC. Using reference TRBV19 and TRBJ1-2 for the parts outside the CDR3, the full variable domain is DGGITQSPKYLFRKEGQNVTLSCEQNLNHDAMYWYRQDPGQGLRLIYYSQIVNDFQKGDIAEGYSVSREKKESFPLTVTSAQKNPTAFYLCASMGVNYGYTFGSGTRLTVV.